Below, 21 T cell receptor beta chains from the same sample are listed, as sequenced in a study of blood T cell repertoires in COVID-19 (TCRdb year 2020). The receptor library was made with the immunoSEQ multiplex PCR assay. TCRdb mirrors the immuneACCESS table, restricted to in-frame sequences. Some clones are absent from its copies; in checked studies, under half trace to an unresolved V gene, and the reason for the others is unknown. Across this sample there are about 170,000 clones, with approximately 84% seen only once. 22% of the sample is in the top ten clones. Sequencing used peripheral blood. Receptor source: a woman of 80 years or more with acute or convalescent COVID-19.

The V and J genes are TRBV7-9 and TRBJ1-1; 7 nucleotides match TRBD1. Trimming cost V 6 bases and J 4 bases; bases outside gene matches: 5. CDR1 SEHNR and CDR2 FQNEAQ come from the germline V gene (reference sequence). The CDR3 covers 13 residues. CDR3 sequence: CASRSQGGTEAFF. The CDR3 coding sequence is TGTGCCAGCAGAAGTCAGGGGGGCACTGAAGCTTTCTTT.

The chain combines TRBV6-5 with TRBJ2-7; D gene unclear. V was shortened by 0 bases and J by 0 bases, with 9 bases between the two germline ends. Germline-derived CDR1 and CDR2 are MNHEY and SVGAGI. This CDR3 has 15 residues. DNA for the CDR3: TGTGCCAGCAGTTACTCTTCCGGTGACTCCTACGAGCAGTACTTC. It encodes CASSYSSGDSYEQYF.

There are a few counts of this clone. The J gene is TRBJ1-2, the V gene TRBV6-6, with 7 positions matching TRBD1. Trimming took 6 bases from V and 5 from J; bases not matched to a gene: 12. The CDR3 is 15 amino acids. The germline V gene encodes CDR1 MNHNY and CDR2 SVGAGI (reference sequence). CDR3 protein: CASSEKGLGQYGYTF. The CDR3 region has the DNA TGTGCCAGCAGCGAGAAGGGCTTGGGACAGTATGGCTACACCTTC.

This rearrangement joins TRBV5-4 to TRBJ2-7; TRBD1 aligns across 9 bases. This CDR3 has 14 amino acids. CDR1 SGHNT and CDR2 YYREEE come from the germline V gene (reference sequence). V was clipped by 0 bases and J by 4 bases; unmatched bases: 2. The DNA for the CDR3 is TGTGCCAGCAGCTTGGACAGGGGGCTATACGAGCAGTACTTC. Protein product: CASSLDRGLYEQYF.

Here the CDR3 reads CASSPGQTRETQYF. CDR3 in DNA: TGTGCCAGCAGCCCGGGACAGACCAGGGAGACCCAGTACTTC. This rearrangement joins TRBV11-2 to TRBJ2-5, with 7 bases that match TRBD1. The ends lost 5 bases at V and 5 bases at J; junction bases unmatched: 8. This CDR3 spans 14 amino acids. Germline assignment: CDR1 SGHAT and CDR2 FQNNGV.

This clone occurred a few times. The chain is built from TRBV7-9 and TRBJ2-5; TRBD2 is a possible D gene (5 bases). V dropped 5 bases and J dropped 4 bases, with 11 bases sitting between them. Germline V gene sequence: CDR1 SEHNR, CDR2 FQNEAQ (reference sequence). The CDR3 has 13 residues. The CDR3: CASSVSVGETQYF. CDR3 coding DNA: TGTGCCAGCAGCGTTAGCGTAGGAGAGACCCAGTACTTC.

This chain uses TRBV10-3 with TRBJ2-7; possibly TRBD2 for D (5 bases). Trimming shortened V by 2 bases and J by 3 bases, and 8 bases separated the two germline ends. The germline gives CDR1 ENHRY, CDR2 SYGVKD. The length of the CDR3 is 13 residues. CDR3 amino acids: CAISEPEGYEQYF. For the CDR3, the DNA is TGTGCCATCAGTGAGCCCGAGGGCTACGAGCAGTACTTC.

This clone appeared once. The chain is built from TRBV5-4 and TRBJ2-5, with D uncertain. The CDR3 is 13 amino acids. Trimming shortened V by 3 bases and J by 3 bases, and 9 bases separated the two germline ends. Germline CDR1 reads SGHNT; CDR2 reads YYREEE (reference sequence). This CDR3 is CASSSPSEETQYF. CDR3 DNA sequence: TGTGCCAGCAGCTCCCCAAGCGAAGAGACCCAGTACTTC.

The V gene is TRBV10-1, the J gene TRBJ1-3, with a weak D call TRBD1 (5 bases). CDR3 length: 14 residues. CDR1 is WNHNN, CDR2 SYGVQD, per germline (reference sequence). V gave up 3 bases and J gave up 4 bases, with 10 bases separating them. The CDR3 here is CASSEQAYGNTIYF. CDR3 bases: TGCGCCAGCAGTGAACAGGCTTACGGAAACACCATATATTTT.

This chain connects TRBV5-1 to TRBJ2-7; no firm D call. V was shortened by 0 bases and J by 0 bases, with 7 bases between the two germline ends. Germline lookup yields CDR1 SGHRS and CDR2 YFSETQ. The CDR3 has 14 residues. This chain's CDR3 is CASSLDPSSYEQYF. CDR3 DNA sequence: TGCGCCAGCAGCTTGGATCCCAGCTCCTACGAGCAGTACTTC.

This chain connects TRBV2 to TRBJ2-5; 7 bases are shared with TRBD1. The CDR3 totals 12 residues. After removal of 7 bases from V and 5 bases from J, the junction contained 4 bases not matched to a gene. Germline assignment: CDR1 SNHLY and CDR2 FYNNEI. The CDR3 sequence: CASTKQGETQYF. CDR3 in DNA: TGTGCCAGCACGAAACAGGGGGAGACCCAGTACTTC.

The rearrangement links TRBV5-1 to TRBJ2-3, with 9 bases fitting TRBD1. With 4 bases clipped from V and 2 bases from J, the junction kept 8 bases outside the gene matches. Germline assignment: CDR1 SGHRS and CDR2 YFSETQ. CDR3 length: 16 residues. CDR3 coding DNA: TGCGCCAGCAGCCTAGGGGACAGGGCGAACACAGATACGCAGTATTTT. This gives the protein CASSLGDRANTDTQYF. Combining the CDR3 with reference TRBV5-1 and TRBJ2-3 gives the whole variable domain KAGVTQTPRYLIKTRGQQVTLSCSPISGHRSVSWYQQTPGQGLQFLFEYFSETQRNKGNFPGRFSGRQFSNSRSEMNVSTLELGDSALYLCASSLGDRANTDTQYFGPGTRLTVL.

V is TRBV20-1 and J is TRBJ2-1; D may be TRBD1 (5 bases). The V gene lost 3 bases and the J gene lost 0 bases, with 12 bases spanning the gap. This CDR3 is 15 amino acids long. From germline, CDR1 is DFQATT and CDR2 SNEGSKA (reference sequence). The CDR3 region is CSASSGPSSYNEQFF. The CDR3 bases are TGCAGTGCTAGTTCAGGGCCTAGCTCCTACAATGAGCAGTTCTTC.

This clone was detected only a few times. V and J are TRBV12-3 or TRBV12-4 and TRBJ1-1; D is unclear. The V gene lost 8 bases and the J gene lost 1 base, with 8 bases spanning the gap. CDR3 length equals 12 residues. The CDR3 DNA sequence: TGTGCCAGCGCGGAGGGGAACACTGAAGCTTTCTTT. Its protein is CASAEGNTEAFF.

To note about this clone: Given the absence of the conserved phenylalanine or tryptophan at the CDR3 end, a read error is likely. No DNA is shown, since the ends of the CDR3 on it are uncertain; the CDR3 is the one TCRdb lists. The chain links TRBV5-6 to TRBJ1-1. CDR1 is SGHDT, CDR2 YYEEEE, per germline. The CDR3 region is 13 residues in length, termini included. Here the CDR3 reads CASSLPFGGPHEY.

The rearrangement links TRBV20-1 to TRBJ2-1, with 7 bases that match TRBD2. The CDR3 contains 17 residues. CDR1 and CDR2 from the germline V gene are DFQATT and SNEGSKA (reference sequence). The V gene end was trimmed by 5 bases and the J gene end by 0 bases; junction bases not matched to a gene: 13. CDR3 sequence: CSARDPSGGSSYNEQFF. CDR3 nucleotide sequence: TGCAGTGCTCGTGATCCAAGCGGCGGGAGCTCCTACAATGAGCAGTTCTTC.

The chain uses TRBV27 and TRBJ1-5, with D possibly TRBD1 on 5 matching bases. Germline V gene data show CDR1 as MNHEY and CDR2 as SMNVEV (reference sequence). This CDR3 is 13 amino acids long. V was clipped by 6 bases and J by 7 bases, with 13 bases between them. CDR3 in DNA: TGTGCCAGCAGCCAGGGTTTACGGCAGCCCCAGCATTTT. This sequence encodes CASSQGLRQPQHF.

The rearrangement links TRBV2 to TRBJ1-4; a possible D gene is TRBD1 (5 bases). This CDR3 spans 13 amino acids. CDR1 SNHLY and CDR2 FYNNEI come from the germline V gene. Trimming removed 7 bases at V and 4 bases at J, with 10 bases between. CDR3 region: CASMGLFNEKLFF. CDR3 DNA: TGTGCCAGCATGGGGCTCTTTAATGAAAAACTGTTTTTT.

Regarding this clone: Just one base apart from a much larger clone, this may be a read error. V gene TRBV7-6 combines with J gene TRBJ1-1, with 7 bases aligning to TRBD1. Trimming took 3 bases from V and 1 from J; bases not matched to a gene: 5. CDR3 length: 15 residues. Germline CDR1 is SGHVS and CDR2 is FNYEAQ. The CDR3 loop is CASSLGTEPNTEAFF. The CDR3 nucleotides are TGTGCCAGCAGCTTGGGGACAGAACCGAACACTGAAGCTTTCTTT.

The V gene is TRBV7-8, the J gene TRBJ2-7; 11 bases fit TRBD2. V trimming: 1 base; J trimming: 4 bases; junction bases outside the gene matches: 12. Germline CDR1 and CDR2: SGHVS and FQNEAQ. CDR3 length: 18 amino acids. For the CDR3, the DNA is TGTGCCAGCAGCTTAGGCCCAGCCCGAACTAGCGGGAGTTACGAGCAGTACTTC. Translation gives CASSLGPARTSGSYEQYF. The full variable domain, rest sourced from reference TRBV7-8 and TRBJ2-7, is GAGVSQSPRYKVAKRGQDVALRCDPISGHVSLFWYQQALGQGPEFLTYFQNEAQLDKSGLPSDRFFAERPEGSVSTLKIQRTQQEDSAVYLCASSLGPARTSGSYEQYFGPGTRLTVT.

The CDR3 region is CASSPGLAGVYEQYF. The DNA of the CDR3 is TGTGCCAGCAGCCCAGGACTAGCGGGAGTCTACGAGCAGTACTTC. The chain recombines TRBV7-2 with TRBJ2-7, with 13 bases lining up with TRBD2. CDR3 length equals 15 residues. After removal of 5 bases from V and 3 bases from J, the junction contained 4 bases not matched to a gene. CDR1 is SGHTA and CDR2 is FQGNSA in the germline V gene.